The text below deals with one T cell receptor (beta chain). Its cognate antigen is unknown. One entry per CDR3 protein results from TCRdb running MiXCR on the 5' RACE reads. The sample consists of a few hundred thousand distinct CDR3 sequences, 20% to 25% of them appearing once. The sample comes from a study of CD8 T cells in ankylosing spondylitis. Overall study findings and caveats: In ankylosing spondylitis patients, matched synovial fluid reportedly showed significant enrichment of disease-linked clones. A motif of 7 to 9 highly homologous TCR beta variants was seen as apparently characteristic of ankylosing spondylitis blood.

This sequence originates from a male donor with ankylosing spondylitis. The sequenced material came from blood, either unsorted or a sorted T cell fraction (not recorded which).

The CDR3 region is CASSGTSGANEQFF. The CDR3 coding sequence is TGTGCCAGCAGCGGGACTAGCGGGGCCAATGAGCAGTTCTTC. This chain uses TRBV6-1 with TRBJ2-1, with 13 bases matching TRBD2. V was pared by 6 bases and J by 6 bases, with 2 bases of the junction left unmatched. There are 14 residues in the CDR3. Germline V gives CDR1 MNHNS, CDR2 SASEGT.